One and the same sample provided the 17 T cell receptor beta chains below, sequenced in a study of metastatic and nonmetastatic thyroid tumors. TCRdb reanalyzed the PCR reads via MiXCR. Among tens of thousands of clones listed, approximately 20% were seen once. No patient received treatment before thyroid surgery. The sequenced sample consisted of blood. All receptors derive from a female donor with papillary thyroid cancer or a benign thyroid nodule (not recorded which). Some clones in this sample may be carry-over from other donors' samples.

This clone was picked up many times. J is TRBJ2-7 and V is TRBV2; D gene unclear. Per the germline V gene, CDR1 is SNHLY and CDR2 is FYNNEI. V was pared by 3 bases and J by 0 bases, with 12 bases between. The CDR3 totals 15 residues. The CDR3: CASSDGMESSYEQYF. The CDR3, as DNA: TGTGCCAGCAGTGACGGTATGGAGAGCTCCTACGAGCAGTACTTC.

This clone was counted a few times. The chain combines TRBV12-3 or TRBV12-4 with TRBJ1-2; D is undetermined. This CDR3 spans 15 amino acids. V was trimmed by 4 bases and J by 2 bases, leaving 14 bases between them. In DNA, the CDR3 is TGTGCCAGCAGTTACGGCAGTTATGGGAACTATGGCTACACCTTC. Its protein product is CASSYGSYGNYGYTF.

This chain uses TRBV6-2 or TRBV6-3 with TRBJ2-6; D is possibly TRBD1 (6 bases). V lost 2 bases to trimming and J lost 0 bases, with 17 bases between them. Germline-derived CDR1 and CDR2 are MNHEY and SVGEGT. The CDR3 loop spans 19 amino acids. The CDR3 protein is CASSYGGGTTYSGANVLTF. In DNA form, the CDR3 reads TGTGCCAGCAGTTACGGTGGGGGCACCACCTACTCTGGGGCCAACGTCCTGACTTTC.

The sample holds many counts of this clone. The rearrangement joins TRBV3-1 to TRBJ1-6; TRBD1 matches at 7 bases. CDR3 size: 20 residues. V shed 0 bases, J shed 7 bases, and the junction held 18 bases outside the gene matches. Germline V lookup: CDR1 LGHDT, CDR2 YNNKEL (reference sequence). CDR3 loop: CASSQDRGGNRQGFNSPLHF. The CDR3 region has the DNA TGTGCCAGCAGCCAAGACCGCGGGGGGAATCGACAGGGATTCAATTCACCCCTCCACTTT.

This chain joins TRBV7-2 and TRBJ1-6; D is uncertain. The CDR3 has 18 residues. Germline values: CDR1 SGHTA, CDR2 FQGNSA. V lost 0 bases and J lost 2, with 14 bases in between. The CDR3 sequence is CASSLARWVPTYNSPLHF. The CDR3 DNA reads TGTGCCAGCAGCTTAGCCCGATGGGTACCCACCTATAATTCACCCCTCCACTTT.

This clone is labeled as medium-sized. This chain connects TRBV6-1 to TRBJ2-1, with D tentatively TRBD2 (6 bases). Germline-derived CDR1 and CDR2 are MNHNS and SASEGT. The CDR3 has 14 residues. Trimming removed 5 bases at V and 7 bases at J, with 15 bases between. CDR3 residues: CASSPAGSRNEQFF. In DNA, the CDR3 is TGTGCCAGCAGTCCCGCGGGGTCGCGGAATGAGCAGTTCTTC.

The chain employs TRBV16 and TRBJ1-2; D is unclear. V lost 0 bases and J 5 bases, leaving 7 bases between the germline ends. Germline V lookup: CDR1 KGHSY, CDR2 FQNENV. The CDR3 spans 13 residues. The CDR3 region has the DNA TGTGCCAGCAGCCAATCAGGGATTTATGGCTACACCTTC. This codes for CASSQSGIYGYTF.

The V and J genes are TRBV6-1 and TRBJ1-5; D gene ambiguous. The V gene lost 5 bases and the J gene lost 0 bases, with 11 bases spanning the gap. This CDR3 comprises 15 residues. The germline V gene has CDR1 MNHNS and CDR2 SASEGT. The DNA for the CDR3 is TGTGCCAGCAGTTCCCAGCCGAATAGCAATCAGCCCCAGCATTTT. The encoded protein is CASSSQPNSNQPQHF.

This clone was counted at least ten times. This sequence joins TRBV6-1 and TRBJ1-1; D remains unclear. Trimming removed 10 bases from V and 1 base from J, with 13 bases in between. This CDR3 comprises 13 residues. Germline CDR1 MNHNS, CDR2 SASEGT. CDR3 in amino acids: CATLQRTNTEAFF. The CDR3 DNA follows: TGTGCCACACTCCAACGCACGAACACTGAAGCTTTCTTT.

This clone was recorded a few times. A single base separates this from a much larger clone, so it may be a read error. Other nucleotide sequences in the sample specify the same CDR3. The V and J genes are TRBV9 and TRBJ2-2; no clear D. The CDR3 totals 14 residues. V was shortened by 5 bases and J by 8 bases, with 16 bases between the two germline ends. Germline CDR1 and CDR2: SGDLS and YYNGEE. CDR3 nucleotides: TGTGCCAGCAGGGATACAAGTAACGCTGGGGAGCTGTTTTTT. Amino acid sequence: CASRDTSNAGELFF.

This clone was detected ten times or more. The chain employs TRBV27 and TRBJ2-1; D is perhaps TRBD1 (6 bases). CDR1 is MNHEY and CDR2 is SMNVEV in the germline V gene (reference sequence). Deletions cut 5 bases from V and 1 base from J, with 12 bases between. The CDR3 contains 15 residues. In DNA form, the CDR3 reads TGTGCCAGCAGTAATACAGGGTCTTCCTACAATGAGCAGTTCTTC. Residues: CASSNTGSSYNEQFF.

In its sample, this clone was seen many times. With a much larger clone just one base away, this may be a read error. Other DNA sequences in this specimen translate into the identical CDR3. The V call is TRBV6-1, the J call TRBJ1-6, with 11 bases lining up with TRBD1. CDR1 MNHNS and CDR2 SASEGT come from the germline V gene. The CDR3 runs to 17 residues. CDR3: CASRTRTGGIFNSPLHF. DNA of the CDR3: TGCGCCAGCAGGACGAGGACAGGGGGCATTTTTAATTCACCCCTCCACTTT.

The table lists this clone with many counts. The chain links TRBV19 to TRBJ2-3; D may correspond to TRBD1 or TRBD2 (5 bases each). Germline loops: CDR1 LNHDA, CDR2 SQIVND (reference sequence). The CDR3 has 16 amino acids. The V and J ends lost 4 bases and 5 bases respectively, with 19 bases between them. CDR3 sequence reads: CASSTSIGAAGDTQYF. The CDR3 nucleotides read TGTGCCAGTAGTACTTCTATCGGGGCGGCGGGAGATACGCAGTATTTT.

This clone came up many times. The J gene is TRBJ2-1, the V gene TRBV4-3; D is perhaps TRBD2 (6 bases). V shed 4 bases and J shed 0 bases, with 13 bases lying between them. This CDR3 is built from 16 residues. The V gene's germline CDR1 is LGHNA and CDR2 YSLEER. The CDR3 spells CASSRTPGGSYNEQFF. CDR3 DNA sequence: TGCGCCAGCAGCCGGACTCCCGGGGGCTCCTACAATGAGCAGTTCTTC.

This chain links TRBV6-4 with TRBJ2-2, with 14 bases matching TRBD2. J was trimmed by 4 bases and V by 6 bases; bases with no gene match: 4. CDR3 length: 16 amino acids. The germline V gene has CDR1 MRHNA and CDR2 SNTAGT. CDR3 loop: CASRTSGGASTGELFF. In nucleotides, the CDR3 is TGTGCCAGCAGGACTAGCGGGGGGGCCAGCACCGGGGAGCTGTTTTTT.

The chain uses TRBV6-1 and TRBJ1-2, with 9 positions matching TRBD1. The junction had 12 bases not matched to a gene; V was cut back by 9 bases and J by 4 bases. The V gene's germline CDR1 is MNHNS and CDR2 SASEGT. The CDR3 consists of 15 residues. CDR3 residues: CARIDTGQGFYGYTF. In DNA, the CDR3 is TGTGCCAGGATTGACACGGGACAGGGATTCTATGGCTACACCTTC.

The J gene is TRBJ2-5, the V gene TRBV7-2, with D unresolved. Trimming pared 4 bases from V and 5 bases from J, leaving 11 bases between. CDR3 length: 13 residues. From germline, CDR1 is SGHTA and CDR2 FQGNSA. The CDR3 region is CASSSIPTETQYF. CDR3 sequence (DNA): TGTGCCAGCAGCTCAATCCCCACGGAGACCCAGTACTTC.